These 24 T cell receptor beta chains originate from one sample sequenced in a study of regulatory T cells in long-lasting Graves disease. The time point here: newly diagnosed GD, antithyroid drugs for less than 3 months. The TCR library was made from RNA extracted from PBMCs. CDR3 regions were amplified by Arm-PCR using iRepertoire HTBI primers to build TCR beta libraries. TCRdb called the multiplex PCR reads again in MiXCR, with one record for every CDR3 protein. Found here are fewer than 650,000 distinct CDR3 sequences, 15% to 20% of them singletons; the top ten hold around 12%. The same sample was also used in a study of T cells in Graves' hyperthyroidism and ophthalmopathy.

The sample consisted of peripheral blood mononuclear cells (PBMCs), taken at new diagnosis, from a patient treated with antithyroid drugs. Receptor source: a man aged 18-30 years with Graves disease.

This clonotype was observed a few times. The CDR3 sequence is CASNPKGQYHQETQYF. The CDR3 nucleotides read TGTGCCAGCAACCCTAAGGGACAGTATCACCAAGAGACCCAGTACTTC. The genes are TRBV27 and TRBJ2-5, with 7 bases lining up with TRBD1. After removal of 7 bases from V and 0 bases from J, the junction contained 11 bases not matched to a gene. The CDR3 covers 16 residues. Germline CDR1 reads MNHEY; CDR2 reads SMNVEV (reference sequence).

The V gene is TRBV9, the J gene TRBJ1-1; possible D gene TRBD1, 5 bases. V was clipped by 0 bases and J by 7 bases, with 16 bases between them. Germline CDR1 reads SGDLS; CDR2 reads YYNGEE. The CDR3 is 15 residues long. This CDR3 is CASSVGGGTTSEAFF. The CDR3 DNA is TGTGCCAGCAGCGTAGGTGGGGGTACCACAAGTGAAGCTTTCTTT.

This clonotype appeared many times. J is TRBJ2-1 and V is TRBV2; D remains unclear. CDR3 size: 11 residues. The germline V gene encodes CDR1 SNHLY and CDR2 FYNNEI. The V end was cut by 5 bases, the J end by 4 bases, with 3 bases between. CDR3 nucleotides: TGTGCCAGCAGTTTTTACAATGAGCAGTTCTTC. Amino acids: CASSFYNEQFF.

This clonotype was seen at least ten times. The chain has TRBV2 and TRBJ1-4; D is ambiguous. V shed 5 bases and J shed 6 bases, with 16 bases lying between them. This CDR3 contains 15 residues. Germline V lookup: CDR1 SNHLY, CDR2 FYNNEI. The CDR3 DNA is TGTGCCAGCAGTCTGGCGCGGGCGGGCGATGAAAAACTGTTTTTT. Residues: CASSLARAGDEKLFF. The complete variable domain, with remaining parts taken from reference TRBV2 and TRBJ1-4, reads EPEVTQTPSHQVTQMGQEVILRCVPISNHLYFYWYRQILGQKVEFLVSFYNNEISEKSEIFDDQFSVERPDGSNFTLKIRSTKLEDSAMYFCASSLARAGDEKLFFGSGTQLSVL.

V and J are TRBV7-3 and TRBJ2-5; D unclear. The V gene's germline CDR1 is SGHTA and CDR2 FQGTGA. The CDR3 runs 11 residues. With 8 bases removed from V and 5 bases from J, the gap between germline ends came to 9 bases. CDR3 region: CASGVKETQYF. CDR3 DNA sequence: TGTGCCAGCGGGGTTAAGGAGACCCAGTACTTC.

The CDR3 protein is CASSVAGPGELFF. In DNA form, the CDR3 reads TGTGCCAGCAGCGTAGCCGGGCCCGGGGAGCTGTTTTTT. The chain recombines TRBV9 with TRBJ2-2; D unresolved. V lost 0 bases and J 6 bases, leaving 6 bases between the germline ends. Per the germline V gene, CDR1 is SGDLS and CDR2 is YYNGEE. CDR3 size: 13 residues.

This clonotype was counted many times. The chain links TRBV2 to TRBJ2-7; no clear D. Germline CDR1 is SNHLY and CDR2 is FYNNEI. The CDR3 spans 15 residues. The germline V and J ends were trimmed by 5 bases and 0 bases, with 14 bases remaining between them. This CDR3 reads CASSLLTDSSYEQYF. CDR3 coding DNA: TGTGCCAGCAGTCTACTCACAGATAGCTCCTACGAGCAGTACTTC.

CDR3 sequence: CASRREQGYNTGELFF. In nucleotides, the CDR3 is TGTGCCAGTAGGCGCGAACAGGGATATAACACCGGGGAGCTGTTTTTT. The chain carries TRBV19 and TRBJ2-2, with D maybe TRBD1 (6 bases). The CDR3 loop spans 16 amino acids. V lost 6 bases and J lost 2, with 16 bases in between. Per germline, CDR1 LNHDA and CDR2 SQIVND (reference sequence).

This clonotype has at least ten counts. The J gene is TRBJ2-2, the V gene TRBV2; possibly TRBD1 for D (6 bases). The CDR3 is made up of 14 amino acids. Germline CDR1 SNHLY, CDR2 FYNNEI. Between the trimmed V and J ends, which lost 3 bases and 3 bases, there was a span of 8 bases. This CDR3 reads CASSEDSYTGELFF. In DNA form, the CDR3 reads TGTGCCAGCAGTGAGGACAGCTACACCGGGGAGCTGTTTTTT.

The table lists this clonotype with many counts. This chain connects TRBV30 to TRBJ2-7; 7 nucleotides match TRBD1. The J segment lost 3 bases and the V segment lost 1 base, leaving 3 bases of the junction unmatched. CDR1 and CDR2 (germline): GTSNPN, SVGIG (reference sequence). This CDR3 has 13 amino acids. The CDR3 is CAWSAGQFYEQYF. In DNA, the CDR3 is TGTGCCTGGAGTGCGGGACAGTTCTACGAGCAGTACTTC.

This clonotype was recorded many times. CDR3 in DNA: TGTGCCAGCAGCTTTCTAGCGGGAGGTCGCACAGATACGCAGTATTTT. This translates into CASSFLAGGRTDTQYF. The rearrangement links TRBV11-2 to TRBJ2-3; 11 nucleotides line up with TRBD2. CDR3 length: 16 amino acids. V shed 3 bases, J shed 1 base, and the junction held 3 bases outside the gene matches. Germline CDR1 is SGHAT and CDR2 is FQNNGV.

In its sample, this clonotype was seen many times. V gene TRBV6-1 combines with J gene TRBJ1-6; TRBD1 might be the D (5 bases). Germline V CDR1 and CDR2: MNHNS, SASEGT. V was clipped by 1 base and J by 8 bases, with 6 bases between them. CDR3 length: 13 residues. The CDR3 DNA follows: TGTGCCAGCAGTGAAGAACAGGATTCACCCCTCCACTTT. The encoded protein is CASSEEQDSPLHF.

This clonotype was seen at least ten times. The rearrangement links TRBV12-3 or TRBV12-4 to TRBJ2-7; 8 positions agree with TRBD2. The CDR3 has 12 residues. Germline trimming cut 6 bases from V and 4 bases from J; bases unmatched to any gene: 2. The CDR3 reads CASSGGGYEQYF. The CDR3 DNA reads TGTGCCAGCAGCGGGGGGGGATACGAGCAGTACTTC.

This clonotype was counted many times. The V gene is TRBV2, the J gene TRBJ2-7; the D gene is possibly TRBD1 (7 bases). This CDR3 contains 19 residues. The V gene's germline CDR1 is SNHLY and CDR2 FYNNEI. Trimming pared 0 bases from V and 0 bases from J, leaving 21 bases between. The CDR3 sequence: CASSEAGGQSPASSYEQYF. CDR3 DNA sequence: TGTGCCAGCAGTGAAGCGGGGGGACAGTCCCCAGCAAGCTCCTACGAGCAGTACTTC.

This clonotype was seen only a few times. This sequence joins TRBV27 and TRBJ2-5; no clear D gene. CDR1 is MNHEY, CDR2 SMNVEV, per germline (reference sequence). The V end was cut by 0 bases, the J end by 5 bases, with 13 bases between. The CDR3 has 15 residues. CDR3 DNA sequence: TGTGCCAGCAGTTTATCTACGTCTCCCAGGGAGACCCAGTACTTC. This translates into CASSLSTSPRETQYF.

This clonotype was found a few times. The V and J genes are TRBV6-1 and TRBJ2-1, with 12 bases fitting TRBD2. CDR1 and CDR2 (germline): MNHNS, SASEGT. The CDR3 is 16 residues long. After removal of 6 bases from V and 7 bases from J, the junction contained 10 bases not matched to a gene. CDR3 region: CASRTLAGGKRNEQFF. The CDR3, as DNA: TGTGCCAGCAGGACACTAGCGGGAGGTAAGAGGAATGAGCAGTTCTTC.

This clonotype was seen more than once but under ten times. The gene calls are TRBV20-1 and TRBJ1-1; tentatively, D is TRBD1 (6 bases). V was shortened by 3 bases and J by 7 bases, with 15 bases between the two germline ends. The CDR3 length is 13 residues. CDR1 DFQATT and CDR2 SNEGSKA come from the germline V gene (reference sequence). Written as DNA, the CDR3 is TGCAGTGCTAGGAAGGGGGAAAACGATGAAGCTTTCTTT. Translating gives CSARKGENDEAFF.

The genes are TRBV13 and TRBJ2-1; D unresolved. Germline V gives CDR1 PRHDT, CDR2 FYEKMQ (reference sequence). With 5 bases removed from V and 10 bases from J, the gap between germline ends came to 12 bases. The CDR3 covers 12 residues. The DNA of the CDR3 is TGTGCCAGCAGCAGGACCCCCATAGAGCAGTTCTTC. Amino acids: CASSRTPIEQFF.

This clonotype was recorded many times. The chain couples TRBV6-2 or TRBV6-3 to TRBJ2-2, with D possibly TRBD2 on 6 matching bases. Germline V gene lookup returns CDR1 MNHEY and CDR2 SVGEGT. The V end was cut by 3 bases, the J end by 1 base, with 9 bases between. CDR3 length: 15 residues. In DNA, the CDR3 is TGTGCCAGCAGTTATTCGGAGGGGAACACCGGGGAGCTGTTTTTT. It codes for CASSYSEGNTGELFF.

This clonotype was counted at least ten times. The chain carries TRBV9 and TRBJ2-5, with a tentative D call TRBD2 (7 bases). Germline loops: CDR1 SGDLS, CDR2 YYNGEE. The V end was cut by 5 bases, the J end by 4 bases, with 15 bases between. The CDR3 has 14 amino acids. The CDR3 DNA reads TGTGCCAGCAGTGTTGGGGGGGCAGCAGAGACCCAGTACTTC. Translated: CASSVGGAAETQYF.

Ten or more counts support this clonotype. CDR3 in amino acids: CASRKGLALTYEQYF. CDR3 DNA: TGTGCCAGCAGAAAAGGACTAGCTCTAACCTACGAGCAGTACTTC. The V gene is TRBV2, the J gene TRBJ2-7, with 8 positions matching TRBD2. V was clipped by 6 bases and J by 2 bases; unmatched bases: 9. Germline loops: CDR1 SNHLY, CDR2 FYNNEI. The CDR3 totals 15 residues. The complete variable domain, with remaining parts taken from reference TRBV2 and TRBJ2-7, reads EPEVTQTPSHQVTQMGQEVILRCVPISNHLYFYWYRQILGQKVEFLVSFYNNEISEKSEIFDDQFSVERPDGSNFTLKIRSTKLEDSAMYFCASRKGLALTYEQYFGPGTRLTVT.

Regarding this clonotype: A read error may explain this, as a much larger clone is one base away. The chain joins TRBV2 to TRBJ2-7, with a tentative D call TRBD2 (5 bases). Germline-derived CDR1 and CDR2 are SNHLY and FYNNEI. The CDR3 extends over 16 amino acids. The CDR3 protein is CAGSEIEGIGSYEQYF. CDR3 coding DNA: TGTGCCGGCAGTGAAATTGAGGGAATCGGGTCCTACGAGCAGTACTTC.

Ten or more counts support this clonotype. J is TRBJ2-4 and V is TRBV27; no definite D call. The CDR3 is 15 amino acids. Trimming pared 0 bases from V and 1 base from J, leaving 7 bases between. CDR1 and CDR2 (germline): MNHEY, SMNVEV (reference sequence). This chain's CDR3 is CASSLSWVAKNIQYF. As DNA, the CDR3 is TGTGCCAGCAGTTTATCCTGGGTTGCCAAAAACATTCAGTACTTC.

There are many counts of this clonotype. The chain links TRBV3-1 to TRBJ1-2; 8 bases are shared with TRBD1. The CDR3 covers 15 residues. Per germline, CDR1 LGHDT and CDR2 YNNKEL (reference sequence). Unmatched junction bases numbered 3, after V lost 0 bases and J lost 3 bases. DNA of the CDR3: TGTGCCAGCAGCCAAGATCGACAGGGGTACTATGGCTACACCTTC. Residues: CASSQDRQGYYGYTF.